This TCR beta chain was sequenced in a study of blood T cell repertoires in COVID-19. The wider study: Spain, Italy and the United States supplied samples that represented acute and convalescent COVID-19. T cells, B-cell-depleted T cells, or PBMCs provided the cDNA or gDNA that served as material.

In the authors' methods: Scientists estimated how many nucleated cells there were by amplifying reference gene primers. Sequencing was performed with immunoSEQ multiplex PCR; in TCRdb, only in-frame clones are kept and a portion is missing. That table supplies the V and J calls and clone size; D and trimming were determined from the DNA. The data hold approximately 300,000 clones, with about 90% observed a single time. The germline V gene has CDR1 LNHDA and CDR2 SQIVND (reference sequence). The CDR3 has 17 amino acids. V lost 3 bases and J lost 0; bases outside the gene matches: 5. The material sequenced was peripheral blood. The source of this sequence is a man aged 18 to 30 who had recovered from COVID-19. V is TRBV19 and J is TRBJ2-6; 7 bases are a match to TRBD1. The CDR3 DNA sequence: TGTGCCAGTAGTATGGGACAGTCCCGCTCTGGGGCCAACGTCCTGACTTTC. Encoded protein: CASSMGQSRSGANVLTF.